The clone carrying this T cell receptor (beta chain) was recorded a few times. Original methodology: Reference gene primer amplification yielded estimated nucleated cell counts. Sequencing was performed with immunoSEQ multiplex PCR; in TCRdb, only in-frame clones are kept and a portion is missing. D and trimming were read from the DNA, whereas the V and J calls and clone size are those reported in that table. The sample records roughly 250,000 clones, approximately 82% being singletons. These data come from a study of blood T cell repertoires in COVID-19. On the study more broadly: Both acute and convalescent COVID-19 samples were obtained from the United States, Italy and Spain. From T cells, B-cell-depleted T cells, or PBMCs came the material, which was cDNA or gDNA.

Germline values: CDR1 MNHEY, CDR2 SMNVEV (reference sequence). There are 14 residues in the CDR3. With 3 bases removed from V and 1 base from J, the gap between germline ends came to 7 bases. This receptor was obtained from a woman older than 75 with active or convalescent COVID-19. The J gene is TRBJ2-1, the V gene TRBV27; possibly TRBD2 for D (6 bases). The sample comprised peripheral blood. CDR3 residues: CASSFRGSYNEQFF. The CDR3 DNA is TGTGCCAGCAGTTTTCGGGGGTCCTACAATGAGCAGTTCTTC.